One sample yielded the 18 T cell receptor beta chains listed below, sequenced in a study of patients and donors after allogeneic stem cell transplantation. TCRdb reprocessed the RT-PCR reads via MiXCR and lists one record per CDR3 protein. The repertoire holds roughly 190,000 distinct CDR3 sequences, with around two fifths as singletons. Sequencing used blood, either unsorted or a sorted T cell fraction (not recorded which). The receptors were gathered from a human donor who was either an allogeneic HSCT recipient or a stem cell or donor lymphocyte infusion donor (not recorded which). It is not recorded whose cells these are; they may come from a transplant donor.

This clonotype was recorded a few times. In nucleotides, the CDR3 is TGTGCCAGCAGCTTTCAGGCTGGCCCACTACCCAAAAACATTCAGTACTTC. This gives the protein CASSFQAGPLPKNIQYF. This sequence joins TRBV7-8 and TRBJ2-4; D gene unclear. The CDR3 runs to 17 residues. Germline assignment: CDR1 SGHVS and CDR2 FQNEAQ. The V end was cut by 3 bases, the J end by 2 bases, with 17 bases between.

The chain has TRBV30 and TRBJ2-1; TRBD2 is a possible D gene (5 bases). The CDR3 runs to 14 residues. From germline, CDR1 is GTSNPN and CDR2 SVGIG (reference sequence). The ends were cut back, 4 bases at V and 0 bases at J, with 10 bases in the middle. The CDR3 region has the DNA TGTGCCTGGACAGGAGGTAGCTCCTACAATGAGCAGTTCTTC. The encoded protein is CAWTGGSSYNEQFF.

In its sample, this clonotype was seen a few times. The rearrangement uses TRBV3-1 and TRBJ1-5; D may be TRBD1 (6 bases). Looked up from germline, CDR1 is LGHDT and CDR2 is YNNKEL (reference sequence). This CDR3 is built from 14 residues. Trimming left V 0 bases short and J 7 bases short, with 10 bases between. The DNA for the CDR3 is TGTGCCAGCAGCCAAGACCAGGGGCACCAGCCCCAGCATTTT. Amino acids: CASSQDQGHQPQHF.

The chain has TRBV6-5 and TRBJ1-1; D unresolved. V lost 0 bases and J 0 bases, leaving 5 bases between the germline ends. The CDR3 length is 14 residues. CDR1 is MNHEY and CDR2 is SVGAGI in the germline V gene. The CDR3 nucleotides read TGTGCCAGCAGTTACTCCCTTTTGAACACTGAAGCTTTCTTT. Residues: CASSYSLLNTEAFF.

This clonotype was detected only a few times. The V call is TRBV7-2, the J call TRBJ2-5; D not resolved. V was pared by 1 base and J by 0 bases, with 6 bases between. Germline lookup yields CDR1 SGHTA and CDR2 FQGNSA. This CDR3 is 14 amino acids long. The CDR3, as DNA: TGTGCCAGCAGCTTAGTAGGAAACCAAGAGACCCAGTACTTC. Protein sequence: CASSLVGNQETQYF.

This clonotype was seen more than once but under ten times. The chain links TRBV7-9 to TRBJ2-2; D remains unclear. The germline CDR1 and CDR2 sequences are SEHNR and FQNEAQ (reference sequence). V was pared by 5 bases and J by 5 bases, with 18 bases between. CDR3 length: 16 residues. The CDR3 protein is CASSNAAPVGTGELFF. The CDR3 DNA follows: TGTGCCAGCAGCAATGCGGCCCCTGTGGGGACCGGGGAGCTGTTTTTT.

Comments on this clonotype: A junction end diverges from the germline sequence, so it may reflect a read error. The chain is built from TRBV29-1 and TRBJ1-1, with D unclear. Germline V CDR1 and CDR2: SQVTM, ANQGSEA. The CDR3 is made up of 11 amino acids. CDR3 protein: CSVLSNTEAFF. CDR3 sequence (DNA): TGCAGCGTACTCAGTAACACCGAAGCTTTCTTT.

This sequence joins TRBV29-1 and TRBJ1-2, with TRBD1 as a possible D gene (5 bases). The CDR3 spans 11 residues. Germline V gene sequence: CDR1 SQVTM, CDR2 ANQGSEA. Trimming cost V 6 bases and J 8 bases, with 13 bases left between them. This chain's CDR3 is CSVRGLGGYTF. The CDR3 region has the DNA TGCAGCGTAAGGGGTCTAGGCGGCTACACCTTC.

This clonotype occurred a few times. The V and J genes are TRBV4-1 and TRBJ2-4; D is ambiguous. The CDR3 contains 14 residues. Per germline, CDR1 MGHRA and CDR2 YSYEKL. V gave up 0 bases and J gave up 6 bases, with 9 bases separating them. The CDR3 nucleotides are TGCGCCAGCAGCCAAGACCTGGTAGGAAACATTCAGTACTTC. This gives the protein CASSQDLVGNIQYF.

V gene TRBV12-5 combines with J gene TRBJ1-1; D possibly corresponds to TRBD1 (6 bases). Germline-derived CDR1 and CDR2 are LGHNT and FRNRAP. This CDR3 is 12 amino acids long. V lost 8 bases and J 5 bases, leaving 12 bases between the germline ends. DNA for the CDR3: TGTGCTAGTCATGACCAGGGGACTGAAGCTTTCTTT. This sequence encodes CASHDQGTEAFF.

V is TRBV6-5 and J is TRBJ1-1, with a tentative D call TRBD1 (5 bases). Trimming shortened V by 5 bases and J by 0 bases, and 16 bases separated the two germline ends. The CDR3 runs 16 residues. CDR1 is MNHEY and CDR2 is SVGAGI in the germline V gene. This chain's CDR3 is CASSRDSEGLNTEAFF. CDR3 DNA sequence: TGTGCCAGCAGTCGTGACAGTGAAGGCTTGAACACTGAAGCTTTCTTT.

The rearrangement joins TRBV7-9 to TRBJ2-1, with D perhaps TRBD2 (5 bases). V lost 0 bases, J lost 0 bases, and 12 bases lay in between. This CDR3 spans 17 amino acids. CDR1 SEHNR and CDR2 FQNEAQ come from the germline V gene (reference sequence). The CDR3 nucleotides are TGTGCCAGCAGCTTAGCCCCCCCTAGCAGCTCCTACAATGAGCAGTTCTTC. Residues: CASSLAPPSSSYNEQFF.

V usage is TRBV6-6 and J usage is TRBJ1-2, with a possible D match to TRBD1 (5 bases). Trimming took 3 bases from V and 3 from J, leaving 14 bases between them. Germline CDR1 is MNHNY and CDR2 is SVGAGI (reference sequence). The CDR3 runs to 15 residues. The CDR3 region has the DNA TGTGCCAGCAGTTATCCTCTGGGGACTGACTATGGCTACACCTTC. Residues: CASSYPLGTDYGYTF.

The chain links TRBV23-1 to TRBJ2-7; 7 nucleotides line up with TRBD2. TRBV23-1 is an ORF for which the function is uncertain. After removal of 7 bases from V and 4 bases from J, the junction contained 10 bases not matched to a gene. The CDR3 contains 14 residues. CDR3 in DNA: TGCGCCAGCACCCGAGCGGGGAATTGGTACGAGCAGTACTTC. This encodes CASTRAGNWYEQYF.

The rearrangement joins TRBV27 to TRBJ2-1; 7 nucleotides line up with TRBD2. Germline-derived CDR1 and CDR2 are MNHEY and SMNVEV (reference sequence). CDR3 length: 12 residues. V trimming: 8 bases; J trimming: 2 bases; junction bases outside the gene matches: 0. In DNA form, the CDR3 reads TGTGCCAGCGGGAGGGCCTACAATGAGCAGTTCTTC. Protein product: CASGRAYNEQFF.

This chain links TRBV3-1 with TRBJ1-5; no firm D call. The CDR3 has 15 residues. CDR1 and CDR2 (germline): LGHDT, YNNKEL (reference sequence). V was cut by 1 base and J by 0 bases, with 7 bases left in between. The CDR3 DNA follows: TGTGCCAGCAGCCAAGGGAGGAATAGCAATCAGCCCCAGCATTTT. It encodes CASSQGRNSNQPQHF.

The chain carries TRBV3-1 and TRBJ2-5; D gene ambiguous. The V end was cut by 0 bases, the J end by 5 bases, with 7 bases between. The CDR3 totals 13 residues. Germline lookup yields CDR1 LGHDT and CDR2 YNNKEL (reference sequence). The CDR3 reads CASSQEGRETQYF. The CDR3 region has the DNA TGTGCCAGCAGCCAAGAGGGAAGGGAGACCCAGTACTTC.

A few counts support this clonotype. The chain is built from TRBV21-1 and TRBJ1-2; the D call TRBD1 from the table was never checked on the DNA. TRBV21-1 is marked as a pseudogene. The CDR3 is 16 residues long. The CDR3 DNA reads as TGTGCCAGCAGCACCCCACAGGCCACCACATTCTATGGCTACACCTTC. Residues: CASSTPQATTFYGYTF.